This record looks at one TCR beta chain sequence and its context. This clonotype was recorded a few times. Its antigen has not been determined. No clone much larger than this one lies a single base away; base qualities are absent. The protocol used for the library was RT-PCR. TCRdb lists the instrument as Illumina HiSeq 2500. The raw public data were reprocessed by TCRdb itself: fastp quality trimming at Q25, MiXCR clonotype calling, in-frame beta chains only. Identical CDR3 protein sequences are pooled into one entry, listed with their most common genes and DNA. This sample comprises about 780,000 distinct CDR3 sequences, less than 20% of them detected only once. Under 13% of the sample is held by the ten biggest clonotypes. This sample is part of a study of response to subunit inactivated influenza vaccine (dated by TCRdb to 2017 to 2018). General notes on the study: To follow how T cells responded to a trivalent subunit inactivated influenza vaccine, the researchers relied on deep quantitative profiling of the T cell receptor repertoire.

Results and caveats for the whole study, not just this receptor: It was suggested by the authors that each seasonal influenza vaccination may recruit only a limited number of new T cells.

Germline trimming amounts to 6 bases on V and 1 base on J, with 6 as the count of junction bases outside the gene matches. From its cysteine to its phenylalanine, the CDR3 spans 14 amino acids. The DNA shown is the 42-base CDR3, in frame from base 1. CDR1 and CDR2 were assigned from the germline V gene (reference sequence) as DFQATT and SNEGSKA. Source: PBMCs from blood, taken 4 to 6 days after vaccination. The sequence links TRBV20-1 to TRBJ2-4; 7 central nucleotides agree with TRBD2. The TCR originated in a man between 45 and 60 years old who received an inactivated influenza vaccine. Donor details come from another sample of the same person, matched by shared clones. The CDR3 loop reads CSAAEGGAKNIQYF. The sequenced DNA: TGCAGTGCCGCAGAGGGAGGGGCCAAAAACATTCAGTACTTC.